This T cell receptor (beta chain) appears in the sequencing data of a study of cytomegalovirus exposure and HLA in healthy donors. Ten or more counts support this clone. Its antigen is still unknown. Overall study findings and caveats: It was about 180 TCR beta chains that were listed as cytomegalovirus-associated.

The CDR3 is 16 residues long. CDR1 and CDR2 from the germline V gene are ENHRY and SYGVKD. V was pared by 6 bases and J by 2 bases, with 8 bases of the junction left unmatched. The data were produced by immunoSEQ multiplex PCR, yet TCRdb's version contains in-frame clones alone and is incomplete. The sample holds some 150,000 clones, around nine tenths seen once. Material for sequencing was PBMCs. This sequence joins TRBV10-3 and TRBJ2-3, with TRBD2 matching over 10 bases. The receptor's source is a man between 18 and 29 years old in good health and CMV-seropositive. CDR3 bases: TGTGCCATCAGGGGGAGCGGGGGGGGTGCCACAGATACGCAGTATTTT. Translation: CAIRGSGGGATDTQYF.